The 10 T cell receptor beta chains given below trace back to one sample, sequenced in a study of brain T cells in children with intractable seizures. Time point defined: blood from clinic visit 5 months post-surgery; TSC patient then seizure free. Repertoires were generated with immunoSEQ multiplex PCR, while TCRdb's copy carries only in-frame clones and drops some. Of 300,000 to 400,000 clones listed, nearly 95% are singletons. Here the sequenced sample was peripheral blood, taken 4 to 5 months after surgery. These receptors all come from a boy in the first two years of life with tuberous sclerosis and intractable seizures.

The chain couples TRBV6-6 to TRBJ1-6; 7 positions agree with TRBD1. The CDR3 is 16 residues long. Trimming removed 0 bases from V and 7 bases from J; junction bases left unmatched: 6. Germline V gene lookup returns CDR1 MNHNY and CDR2 SVGAGI (reference sequence). The CDR3 coding sequence is TGTGCCAGCAGTTACTCGGGGGACAGACCAAATTCACCCCTCCACTTT. Residues: CASSYSGDRPNSPLHF.

This chain connects TRBV2 to TRBJ2-2, with D tentatively TRBD2 (5 bases). This CDR3 contains 14 residues. Germline values: CDR1 SNHLY, CDR2 FYNNEI. Trimming left V 7 bases short and J 1 base short, with 10 bases between. The CDR3 DNA sequence: TGTGCCAGCAACAAACTAGAGAACACCGGGGAGCTGTTTTTT. It yields the protein CASNKLENTGELFF.

The chain employs TRBV18 and TRBJ1-5, with TRBD1 matching 9 bases. CDR1 is KGHSH and CDR2 is LQKENI in the germline V gene. The length of the CDR3 is 15 residues. J lost 5 bases, V lost 6 bases, and 8 bases had no gene match. The DNA of the CDR3 is TGTGCCAGCTCTCCAACAGGGGGCTTGGATCAGCCCCAGCATTTT. Translated, it gives CASSPTGGLDQPQHF. The complete variable domain, with remaining parts taken from reference TRBV18 and TRBJ1-5, reads NAGVMQNPRHLVRRRGQEARLRCSPMKGHSHVYWYRQLPEEGLKFMVYLQKENIIDESGMPKERFSAEFPKEGPSILRIQQVVRGDSAAYFCASSPTGGLDQPQHFGDGTRLSIL.

This clone showed up just once. The CDR3 loop reads CASPYNGTSYKRKNTGELFF. The CDR3 DNA follows: TGCGCCAGCCCATATAACGGGACTAGCTATAAGAGAAAGAACACCGGGGAGCTGTTTTTT. V and J are TRBV10-1 and TRBJ2-2; TRBD2 matches at 9 bases. CDR3 length: 20 amino acids. V lost 8 bases to trimming and J lost 1 base; unmatched junction nucleotides: 20. The germline V gene encodes CDR1 WNHNN and CDR2 SYGVQD (reference sequence).

On this clone: The identical CDR3 is also encoded by other nucleotide sequences in the sample. The chain links TRBV6-5 to TRBJ2-7; no clear D gene. Per germline, CDR1 MNHEY and CDR2 SVGAGI. The CDR3 has 13 residues. The V gene lost 2 bases and the J gene lost 2 bases, with 7 bases spanning the gap. Written as DNA, the CDR3 is TGTGCCAGCAGTTACGGCACCACCTACGAGCAGTACTTC. Translating gives CASSYGTTYEQYF.

V is TRBV30 and J is TRBJ2-1, with D uncertain. The V end lost 0 bases, the J end lost 3 bases, and 6 bases lay between the germline ends. This CDR3 has 13 residues. Germline V CDR1 and CDR2: GTSNPN, SVGIG (reference sequence). The CDR3 spells CAWSVVHYNEQFF. CDR3 sequence (DNA): TGTGCCTGGAGTGTAGTTCACTACAATGAGCAGTTCTTC.

The chain links TRBV6-6 to TRBJ1-2; 8 bases match TRBD1. In germline, CDR1 is MNHNY, CDR2 SVGAGI (reference sequence). V trimming: 2 bases; J trimming: 2 bases; junction bases outside the gene matches: 7. The CDR3 is 16 amino acids. The CDR3 region has the DNA TGTGCCAGCAGTTACCTACAGGGGGGCGAAAACTATGGCTACACCTTC. This codes for CASSYLQGGENYGYTF.

V usage is TRBV3-1 (or the pseudogene TRBV3-2) and J usage is TRBJ1-5; 7 nucleotides agree with TRBD1. Germline-derived CDR1 and CDR2 are LGHDT and YNNKEL (reference sequence). The trim removed 4 bases at V and 1 base at J, leaving 16 bases unmatched. The CDR3 length is 19 residues. The CDR3 sequence is CASSLLPGQFIVSNQPQHF. In DNA, the CDR3 is TGTGCCAGCAGCCTTCTACCGGGACAGTTTATAGTGAGCAATCAGCCCCAGCATTTT.

The CDR3: CASSVGGTGPYGYTF. DNA for the CDR3: TGTGCCAGCAGCGTAGGTGGGACAGGGCCCTATGGCTACACCTTC. The gene calls are TRBV9 and TRBJ1-2; 9 bases are shared with TRBD1. Looked up from germline, CDR1 is SGDLS and CDR2 is YYNGEE. The CDR3 sequence is 15 residues long. J gave up 4 bases and V 0 bases, and 4 bases lay outside the gene matches.

The chain couples TRBV30 to TRBJ1-5; D remains unclear. This CDR3 has 12 residues. V lost 2 bases and J lost 4, with 6 bases in between. CDR1 GTSNPN and CDR2 SVGIG come from the germline V gene (reference sequence). CDR3 protein: CAWSMENQPQHF. For the CDR3, the DNA is TGTGCCTGGAGTATGGAGAATCAGCCCCAGCATTTT.